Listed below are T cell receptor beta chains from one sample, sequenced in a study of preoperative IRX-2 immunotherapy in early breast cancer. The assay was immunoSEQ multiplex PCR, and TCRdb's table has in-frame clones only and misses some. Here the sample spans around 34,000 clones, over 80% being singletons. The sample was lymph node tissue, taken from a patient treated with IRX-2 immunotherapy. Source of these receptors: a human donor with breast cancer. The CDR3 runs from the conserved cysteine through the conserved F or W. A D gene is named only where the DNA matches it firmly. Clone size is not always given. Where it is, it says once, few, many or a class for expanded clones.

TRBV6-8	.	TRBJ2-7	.	CASKILPGPYEQYF	TGTGCCAGCAAGATACTACCGGGCCCCTACGAGCAGTACTTC
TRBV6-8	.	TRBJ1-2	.	CASGRTAHYGYTF	TGTGCCAGCGGCCGGACAGCCCACTATGGCTACACCTTC
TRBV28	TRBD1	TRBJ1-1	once	CASSPIQGALNTEAFF	TGTGCCAGCAGTCCAATCCAGGGGGCGTTGAACACTGAAGCTTTCTTT
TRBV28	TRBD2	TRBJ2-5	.	CASSLVGLAGGGGTQYF	TGTGCCAGCAGTTTAGTGGGACTAGCGGGGGGTGGAGGGACCCAGTACTTC
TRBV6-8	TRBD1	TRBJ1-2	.	CASSYSPGQHYGYTF	TGTGCCAGCAGTTACTCTCCGGGACAGCACTATGGCTACACCTTC
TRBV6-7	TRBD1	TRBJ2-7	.	CASSTSGTGSYEQYF	TGTGCCAGCAGTACCTCCGGGACAGGCTCCTACGAGCAGTACTTC
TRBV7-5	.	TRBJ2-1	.	CASSSRGGFYNEQFF	TGTGCCAGCAGCTCTAGGGGAGGATTTTACAATGAGCAGTTCTTC
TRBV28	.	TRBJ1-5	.	CASLGGLGNQPQHF	TGTGCCAGCCTCGGGGGTCTGGGAAATCAGCCCCAGCATTTT
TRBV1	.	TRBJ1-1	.	CASSQDKRGMNTEAFF	TGCGCCAGCAGCCAAGATAAGCGGGGAATGAACACTGAAGCTTTCTTT
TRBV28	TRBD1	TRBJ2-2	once	CASSFQGAGDPGELFF	TGTGCCAGCAGTTTTCAGGGGGCGGGTGACCCCGGGGAGCTGTTTTTT
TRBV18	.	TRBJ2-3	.	CASSPIFQGGQPQDTQYF	TGTGCCAGCTCACCAATTTTCCAGGGGGGACAGCCTCAAGATACGCAGTATTTT
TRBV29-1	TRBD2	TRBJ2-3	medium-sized	CSVLAGVVGDTQYF	TGCAGCGTTCTAGCGGGAGTGGTTGGTGATACGCAGTATTTT
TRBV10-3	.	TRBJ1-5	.	CAIRQDNQPQHF	TGTGCCATCAGGCAGGATAATCAGCCCCAGCATTTT
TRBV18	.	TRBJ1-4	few	CASSPGILEKLFF	TGTGCCAGCTCACCCGGGATACTTGAAAAACTGTTTTTT
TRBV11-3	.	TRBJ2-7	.	CASSRIGRASYEQYF	TGTGCCAGCAGCCGAATCGGGCGGGCGTCCTACGAGCAGTACTTC
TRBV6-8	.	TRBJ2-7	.	CASRAPQWGYEQYF	TGTGCCAGCAGGGCTCCTCAATGGGGTTACGAGCAGTACTTC
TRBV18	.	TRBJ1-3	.	CASSPSQISGNTIYF	TGTGCCAGCTCACCATCCCAGATCTCTGGAAACACCATATATTTT
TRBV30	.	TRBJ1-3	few	CAWSTPPGNTIYF	TGTGCCTGGAGTACGCCCCCTGGAAACACCATATATTTT
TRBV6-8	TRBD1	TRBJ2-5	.	CASSLYPSGTGGETQYF	TGTGCCAGCAGTTTATACCCCTCCGGGACAGGGGGGGAGACCCAGTACTTC
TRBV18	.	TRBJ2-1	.	CASSPRVDNEQFF	TGTGCCAGCTCACCCCGAGTAGACAATGAGCAGTTCTTC
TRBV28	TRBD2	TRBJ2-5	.	CASSLFVTSGGETQYF	TGTGCCAGCAGTTTATTCGTGACTAGCGGGGGGGAGACCCAGTACTTC
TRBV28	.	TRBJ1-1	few	CASSFVQGLDHTEAFF	TGTGCCAGCAGTTTCGTGCAGGGTCTTGACCACACTGAAGCTTTCTTT
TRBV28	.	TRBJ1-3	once	CASISGGNTIYF	TGTGCCAGCATCTCAGGGGGAAACACCATATATTTT
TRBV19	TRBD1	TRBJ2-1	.	CASGTVLPYNEQFF	TGTGCCAGTGGGACAGTTCTCCCCTACAATGAGCAGTTCTTC
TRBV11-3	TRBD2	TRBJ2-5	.	CASSSISGWGETQYF	TGTGCCAGCAGCTCAATTAGCGGGTGGGGGGAGACCCAGTACTTC
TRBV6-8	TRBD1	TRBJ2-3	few	CASSPWTGEIADTQYF	TGTGCCAGCAGCCCTTGGACAGGGGAAATAGCAGATACGCAGTATTTT
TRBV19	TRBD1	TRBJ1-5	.	CASSNGQGSYQPQHF	TGTGCCAGTAGCAACGGACAGGGGAGTTATCAGCCCCAGCATTTT
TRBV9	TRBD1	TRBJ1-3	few	CASSEAGGGNTIYF	TGTGCCAGCAGTGAGGCAGGGGGTGGAAACACCATATATTTT
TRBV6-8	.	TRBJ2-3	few	CASSYSPGATDTQYF	TGTGCCAGCAGTTACTCGCCGGGAGCCACAGATACGCAGTATTTT
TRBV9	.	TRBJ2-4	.	CASSVSPGAKNIQYF	TGTGCCAGCAGCGTTTCCCCCGGGGCCAAAAACATTCAGTACTTC
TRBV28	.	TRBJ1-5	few	CASGRGNPSNQPQHF	TGTGCCAGCGGGAGGGGAAATCCTAGCAATCAGCCCCAGCATTTT
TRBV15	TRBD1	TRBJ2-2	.	CATSSGQGMRAGELFF	TGTGCCACCAGCAGCGGACAGGGGATGAGGGCCGGGGAGCTGTTTTTT
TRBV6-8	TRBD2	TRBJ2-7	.	CASNYDSGGYEQYF	TGTGCCAGCAATTATGACAGCGGGGGTTACGAGCAGTACTTC
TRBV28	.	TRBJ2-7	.	CASRLGRGYEQYF	TGTGCCAGCAGATTAGGACGGGGCTACGAGCAGTACTTC
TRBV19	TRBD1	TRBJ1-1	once	CASKTGSRFATEAFF	TGTGCCAGTAAGACAGGGTCTAGGTTTGCCACTGAAGCTTTCTTT
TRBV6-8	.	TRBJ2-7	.	CASSYQGRPPYEQYF	TGTGCCAGCAGTTATCAGGGGCGGCCCCCCTACGAGCAGTACTTC
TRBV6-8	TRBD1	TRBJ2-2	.	CASRRQGGELFF	TGTGCCAGCAGAAGACAGGGCGGGGAGCTGTTTTTT
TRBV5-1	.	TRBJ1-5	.	CASSLAGAGDQPQHF	TGCGCTAGCAGCTTGGCCGGAGCAGGGGATCAGCCCCAGCATTTT
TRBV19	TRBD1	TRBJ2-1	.	CASSIGTGVNEQFF	TGTGCCAGTAGTATAGGGACAGGGGTAAATGAGCAGTTCTTC
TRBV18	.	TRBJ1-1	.	CASSVGGGTEAFF	TGTGCCAGCTCAGTCGGGGGTGGCACTGAAGCTTTCTTT
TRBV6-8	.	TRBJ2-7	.	CASSYSGGWGSYEQYF	TGTGCCAGCAGTTACTCGGGCGGGTGGGGCTCCTACGAGCAGTACTTC
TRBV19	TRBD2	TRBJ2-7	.	CASSPERAGAYEQYF	TGTGCCAGTAGTCCGGAGCGGGCGGGGGCCTACGAGCAGTACTTC
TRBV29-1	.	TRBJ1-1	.	CSVEVQQSTEAFF	TGCAGCGTTGAAGTACAACAGAGCACTGAAGCTTTCTTT
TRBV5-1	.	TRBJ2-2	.	CASSLGTTNTGELFF	TGCGCCAGCAGCTTGGGGACAACGAACACCGGGGAGCTGTTTTTT
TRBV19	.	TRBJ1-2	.	CASSTLYGYTF	TGTGCCAGTAGTACCTTGTATGGCTACACCTTC
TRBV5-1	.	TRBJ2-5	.	CASSLYTGLQETQYF	TGCGCCAGCAGCTTGTACACCGGCCTCCAAGAGACCCAGTACTTC
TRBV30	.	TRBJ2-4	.	CAWSVRGPRGPYF	TGTGCCTGGAGTGTACGGGGACCAAGGGGACCGTACTTC
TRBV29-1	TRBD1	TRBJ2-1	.	CSVRTGGSYNEQFF	TGCAGCGTGAGGACAGGGGGGTCCTACAATGAGCAGTTCTTC
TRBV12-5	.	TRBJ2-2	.	CAAGRNTGELFF	TGTGCCGCGGGACGGAACACCGGGGAGCTGTTTTTT
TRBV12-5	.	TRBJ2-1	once	CASLGFSYNEQFF	TGTGCCAGCCTTGGGTTCTCCTACAATGAGCAGTTCTTC
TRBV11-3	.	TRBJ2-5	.	CASSPWGPAGETQYF	TGTGCCAGCAGCCCCTGGGGCCCGGCGGGGGAGACCCAGTACTTC
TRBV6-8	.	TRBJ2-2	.	CASSLPRADTGELFF	TGTGCCAGCAGTCTCCCCCGGGCGGACACCGGGGAGCTGTTTTTT
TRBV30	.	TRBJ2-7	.	CAWSGPIGLYEQYF	TGTGCCTGGAGTGGGCCGATCGGCCTATACGAGCAGTACTTC
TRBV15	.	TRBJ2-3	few	CATSRVLYAGSTDTQYF	TGTGCCACCAGCAGAGTCCTCTACGCGGGGAGCACAGATACGCAGTATTTT
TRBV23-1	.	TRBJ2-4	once	CASSQDREGENIQYF	TGCGCCAGCAGCCAAGATCGGGAAGGCGAAAACATTCAGTACTTC
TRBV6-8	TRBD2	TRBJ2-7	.	CASSYPRPSGSNEQYF	TGTGCCAGCAGTTACCCACGCCCTAGCGGGTCGAACGAGCAGTACTTC
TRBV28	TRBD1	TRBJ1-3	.	CASKTGARRGATIYF	TGTGCCAGCAAGACAGGGGCCCGGCGGGGAGCCACCATATATTTT
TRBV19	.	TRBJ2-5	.	CASSNLATETQYF	TGTGCCAGTAGTAACCTAGCCACAGAGACCCAGTACTTC